The 22 T cell receptor beta chains in this list originate from one sample, sequenced in a study of cytomegalovirus exposure and HLA in healthy donors. 13 Jbeta primers and 60 Vbeta primers were used for the PCR. Profiled with immunoSEQ multiplex PCR; TCRdb holds only in-frame clones, not every one. The data contain roughly 150,000 clones, under 90% of them singletons. The specimen sequenced was PBMCs. These receptors were obtained from a male donor in good health and CMV-seronegative.

The V call is TRBV25-1, the J call TRBJ2-5, with a weak D call TRBD2 (5 bases). CDR3 size: 13 residues. The V and J ends lost 1 base and 3 bases respectively, with 6 bases between them. Germline V gene data show CDR1 as MGHDK and CDR2 as SYGVNS. The CDR3 sequence is CASSESGKETQYF. The CDR3 DNA reads as TGTGCCAGCAGTGAATCCGGGAAAGAGACCCAGTACTTC.

The chain carries TRBV6-5 and TRBJ2-7, with D perhaps TRBD1 (5 bases). The CDR3 has 12 amino acids. V was clipped by 6 bases and J by 0 bases, with 6 bases between them. Germline lookup yields CDR1 MNHEY and CDR2 SVGAGI. The CDR3 DNA reads TGTGCCAGCAGAGGGGTCTCCTACGAGCAGTACTTC. Translation gives CASRGVSYEQYF.

The chain joins TRBV7-9 to TRBJ2-7; 11 bases match TRBD2. J lost 5 bases, V lost 4 bases, and 7 bases had no gene match. CDR1 SEHNR and CDR2 FQNEAQ come from the germline V gene (reference sequence). The CDR3 is 15 amino acids. The CDR3 is CASSSLAGVLNEQYF. The CDR3, as DNA: TGTGCCAGCAGCTCACTAGCGGGAGTACTGAACGAGCAGTACTTC.

This chain uses TRBV19 with TRBJ1-2; 9 bases are a match to TRBD1. The germline CDR1 and CDR2 sequences are LNHDA and SQIVND (reference sequence). The V gene end was trimmed by 5 bases and the J gene end by 1 base; junction bases not matched to a gene: 8. The CDR3 has 16 residues. CDR3 protein: CASSQLTGGHNYGYTF. The CDR3, as DNA: TGTGCCAGTAGTCAACTCACAGGGGGCCATAACTATGGCTACACCTTC. Full variable domain (missing parts from reference TRBV19 and TRBJ1-2): DGGITQSPKYLFRKEGQNVTLSCEQNLNHDAMYWYRQDPGQGLRLIYYSQIVNDFQKGDIAEGYSVSREKKESFPLTVTSAQKNPTAFYLCASSQLTGGHNYGYTFGSGTRLTVV.

The gene calls are TRBV4-1 and TRBJ1-3; 7 bases map to TRBD1. The CDR3 is 17 residues long. Germline V gene sequence: CDR1 MGHRA, CDR2 YSYEKL. J gave up 0 bases and V 2 bases, and 7 bases lay outside the gene matches. CDR3 DNA: TGCGCCAGCAGCCAAAAAGGAACAGGGGACTCTGGAAACACCATATATTTT. Its protein product is CASSQKGTGDSGNTIYF.

The chain combines TRBV21-1 with TRBJ1-1. TRBV21-1 is a known pseudogene. CDR3 length: 18 residues. CDR3 region: CASSKDAPGWGENTEAFF. CDR3 sequence (DNA): TGTGCCAGCAGCAAAGACGCGCCCGGGTGGGGAGAGAACACTGAAGCTTTCTTT.

To note about this clone: Additional DNA sequences in this sample encode the identical CDR3. The chain recombines TRBV27 with TRBJ2-7; 9 bases map to TRBD1. V shed 2 bases, J shed 4 bases, and the junction held 3 bases outside the gene matches. The CDR3 is 14 residues long. Germline loops: CDR1 MNHEY, CDR2 SMNVEV (reference sequence). This CDR3 reads CASSLGTGSYEQYF. The CDR3 nucleotides are TGTGCCAGCAGTTTAGGGACAGGGTCATACGAGCAGTACTTC.

This clone was seen a handful of times. The rearrangement links TRBV6-5 to TRBJ1-6; D gene uncertain. The CDR3 consists of 14 residues. V lost 6 bases, J lost 8 bases, and 14 bases lay in between. CDR1 is MNHEY, CDR2 SVGAGI, per germline. CDR3 region: CASRGPGAYSPLHF. For the CDR3, the DNA is TGTGCCAGCAGGGGTCCGGGAGCCTATTCACCCCTCCACTTT.

The gene calls are TRBV6-5 and TRBJ2-3; 11 bases match TRBD2. There are 15 residues in the CDR3. The V gene end was trimmed by 5 bases and the J gene end by 9 bases; junction bases not matched to a gene: 10. Per the germline V gene, CDR1 is MNHEY and CDR2 is SVGAGI. The chain's CDR3 is CASSPTSGAAGTQYF. The CDR3 bases are TGTGCCAGCAGTCCGACTAGCGGGGCTGCGGGGACGCAGTATTTT.

The CDR3 loop reads CASSLDRGGEHF. Here the CDR3 DNA reads TGTGCCAGCAGCTTGGACAGGGGTGGAGAGCATTTT. The chain joins TRBV5-4 to TRBJ1-5; TRBD1 matches at 7 bases. The CDR3 length is 12 residues. V gave up 0 bases and J gave up 14 bases; unmatched junction bases: 5. Germline V gene data show CDR1 as SGHNT and CDR2 as YYREEE (reference sequence).

This clone occurred a few times. The rearrangement uses TRBV30 and TRBJ2-6; D is possibly TRBD1 (5 bases). This CDR3 has 12 residues. V shed 5 bases and J shed 10 bases, with 12 bases lying between them. The germline gives CDR1 GTSNPN, CDR2 SVGIG (reference sequence). CDR3 DNA sequence: TGTGCCTGGGTCGACAGTCCGAACGTCCTGACTTTC. It is translated as CAWVDSPNVLTF.

This clone appeared a single time. V is TRBV19 and J is TRBJ2-7; D perhaps matches TRBD1 (5 bases). The ends were cut back, 9 bases at V and 0 bases at J, with 24 bases in the middle. Germline V lookup: CDR1 LNHDA, CDR2 SQIVND (reference sequence). The CDR3 consists of 17 residues. Here the CDR3 reads CARPTVIPDTFSYEQYF. The CDR3 nucleotides read TGTGCCAGGCCTACCGTAATCCCGGACACCTTCTCCTACGAGCAGTACTTC. Together with reference TRBV19 and TRBJ2-7, the CDR3 gives the full variable domain: DGGITQSPKYLFRKEGQNVTLSCEQNLNHDAMYWYRQDPGQGLRLIYYSQIVNDFQKGDIAEGYSVSREKKESFPLTVTSAQKNPTAFYLCARPTVIPDTFSYEQYFGPGTRLTVT.

The rearrangement joins TRBV2 to TRBJ1-2; tentative D call: TRBD1 (5 bases). Germline CDR1 reads SNHLY; CDR2 reads FYNNEI. Trimming cost V 3 bases and J 8 bases, with 16 bases left between them. This CDR3 contains 14 residues. The CDR3 region has the DNA TGTGCCAGCAGTGAGGTTTCCCGAAAGGGGGGCTACACCTTC. It specifies CASSEVSRKGGYTF.

V usage is TRBV4-2 and J usage is TRBJ2-6; 8 bases map to TRBD1. Per germline, CDR1 LGHNA and CDR2 YNFKEQ. Trimming removed 6 bases from V and 0 bases from J; junction bases left unmatched: 7. This CDR3 contains 17 residues. DNA for the CDR3: TGTGCCAGCAGTGGACAGGGTACACTCTCTGGGGCCAACGTCCTGACTTTC. It codes for CASSGQGTLSGANVLTF.

The chain carries TRBV2 and TRBJ1-6, with D maybe TRBD1 (6 bases). The length of the CDR3 is 17 residues. With 0 bases removed from V and 7 bases from J, the gap between germline ends came to 16 bases. Germline V gives CDR1 SNHLY, CDR2 FYNNEI. CDR3 DNA: TGTGCCAGCAGTGAAGCGCGGGGGGCCATCGGCAATTCACCCCTCCACTTT. It specifies CASSEARGAIGNSPLHF.

The chain combines TRBV20-1 with TRBJ2-1; D might be TRBD1 (5 bases). Germline V gives CDR1 DFQATT, CDR2 SNEGSKA (reference sequence). The CDR3 totals 11 residues. The chain's CDR3 is CSKGSYNEQFF. The CDR3 DNA sequence: TGCAGCAAGGGGTCTTACAATGAGCAGTTCTTC.

J is TRBJ1-4 and V is TRBV29-1, with no clear D. V lost 7 bases to trimming and J lost 3 bases, with 12 bases between them. CDR3 length equals 13 residues. CDR1 and CDR2 (germline): SQVTM, ANQGSEA. The CDR3 sequence: CSGYRRANEKLFF. Here the CDR3 DNA reads TGCAGCGGGTACAGAAGAGCTAATGAAAAACTGTTTTTT.

The chain combines TRBV4-3 with TRBJ2-5; 7 nucleotides agree with TRBD2. Unmatched junction bases numbered 13, after V lost 4 bases and J lost 5 bases. Germline CDR1 LGHNA, CDR2 YSLEER. This CDR3 has 16 amino acids. The CDR3 DNA reads TGCGCCAGCAGCCCTAGTCTGACTAGCCTCGGGGAGACCCAGTACTTC. Protein: CASSPSLTSLGETQYF.

This clone was found a few times. The chain uses TRBV6-6 and TRBJ2-7; D not certain. The germline V and J ends were trimmed by 2 bases and 3 bases, with 5 bases remaining between them. Germline CDR1 MNHNY, CDR2 SVGAGI (reference sequence). CDR3 length equals 12 residues. As DNA, the CDR3 is TGTGCCAGCAGTTACGGGCTCTACGAGCAGTACTTC. Amino acid sequence: CASSYGLYEQYF.

The chain carries TRBV19 and TRBJ1-5, with 8 nucleotides matching TRBD1. The J segment lost 9 bases and the V segment lost 6 bases, leaving 7 bases of the junction unmatched. CDR3 length equals 13 residues. Germline assignment: CDR1 LNHDA and CDR2 SQIVND (reference sequence). The CDR3 DNA follows: TGTGCCAGTAGCCCAGGGGGCCTCCGGCCCCAGCATTTT. Translating it yields CASSPGGLRPQHF.

The V call is TRBV30, the J call TRBJ2-2; the D gene is possibly TRBD2 (6 bases). V was pared by 7 bases and J by 7 bases, with 16 bases between. The CDR3 runs 13 residues. Germline CDR1 reads GTSNPN; CDR2 reads SVGIG (reference sequence). This chain's CDR3 is CASDRLGIGELFF. DNA for the CDR3: TGTGCCTCAGACCGACTAGGTATCGGGGAGCTGTTTTTT.

V usage is TRBV11-2 and J usage is TRBJ2-1, with 10 bases fitting TRBD2. Germline V lookup: CDR1 SGHAT, CDR2 FQNNGV. Trimming removed 6 bases from V and 7 bases from J; junction bases left unmatched: 12. The CDR3 contains 16 residues. Written as DNA, the CDR3 is TGTGCCAGCAGTCAAAGGACTAGCGGACCTTCTAATGAGCAGTTCTTC. This translates into CASSQRTSGPSNEQFF.